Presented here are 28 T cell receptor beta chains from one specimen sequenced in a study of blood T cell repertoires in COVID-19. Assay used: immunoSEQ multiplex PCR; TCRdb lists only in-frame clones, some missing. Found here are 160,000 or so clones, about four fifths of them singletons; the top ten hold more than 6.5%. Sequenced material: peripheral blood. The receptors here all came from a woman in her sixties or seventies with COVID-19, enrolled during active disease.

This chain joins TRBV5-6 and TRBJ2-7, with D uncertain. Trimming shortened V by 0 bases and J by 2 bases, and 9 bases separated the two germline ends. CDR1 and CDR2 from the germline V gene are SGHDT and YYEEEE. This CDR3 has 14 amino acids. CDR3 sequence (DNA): TGTGCCAGCAGCTTGGGCCGGGTTACCTACGAGCAGTACTTC. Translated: CASSLGRVTYEQYF.

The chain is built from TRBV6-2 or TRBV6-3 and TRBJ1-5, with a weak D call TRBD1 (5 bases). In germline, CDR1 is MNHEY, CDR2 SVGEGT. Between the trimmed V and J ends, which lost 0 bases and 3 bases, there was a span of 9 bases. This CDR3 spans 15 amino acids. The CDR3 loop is CASSYSQGNNQPQHF. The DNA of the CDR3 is TGTGCCAGCAGTTACTCCCAGGGAAACAATCAGCCCCAGCATTTT.

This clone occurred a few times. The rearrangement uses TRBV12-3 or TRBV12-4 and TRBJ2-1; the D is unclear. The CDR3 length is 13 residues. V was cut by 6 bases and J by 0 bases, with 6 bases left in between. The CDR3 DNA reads TGTGCCAGCAGCCCTCGCTCCTACAATGAGCAGTTCTTC. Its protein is CASSPRSYNEQFF.

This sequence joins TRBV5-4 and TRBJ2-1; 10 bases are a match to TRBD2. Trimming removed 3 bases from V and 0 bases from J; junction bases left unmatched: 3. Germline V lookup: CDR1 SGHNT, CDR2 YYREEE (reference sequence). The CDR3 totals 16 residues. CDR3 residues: CASSSVAGGSYNEQFF. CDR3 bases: TGTGCCAGCAGCTCCGTAGCGGGGGGCTCCTACAATGAGCAGTTCTTC.

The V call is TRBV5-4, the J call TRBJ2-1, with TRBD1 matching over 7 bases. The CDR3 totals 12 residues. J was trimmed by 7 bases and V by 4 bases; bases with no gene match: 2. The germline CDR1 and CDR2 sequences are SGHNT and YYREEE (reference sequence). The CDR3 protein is CASSPTGNEQFF. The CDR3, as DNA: TGTGCCAGCAGCCCGACAGGGAATGAGCAGTTCTTC.

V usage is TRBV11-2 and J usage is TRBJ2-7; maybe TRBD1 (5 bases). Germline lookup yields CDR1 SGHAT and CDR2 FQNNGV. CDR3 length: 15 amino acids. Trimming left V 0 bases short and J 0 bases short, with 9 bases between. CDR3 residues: CASSLEGLSSYEQYV. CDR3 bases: TGTGCCAGCAGCTTAGAGGGGCTTAGCTCCTACGAGCAGTACGTC.

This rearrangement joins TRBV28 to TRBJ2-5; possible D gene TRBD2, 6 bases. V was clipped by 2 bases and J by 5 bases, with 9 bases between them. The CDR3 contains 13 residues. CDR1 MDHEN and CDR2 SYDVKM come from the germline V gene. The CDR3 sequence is CASSLGGRETQYF. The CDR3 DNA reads TGTGCCAGCAGTTTAGGAGGGCGGGAGACCCAGTACTTC.

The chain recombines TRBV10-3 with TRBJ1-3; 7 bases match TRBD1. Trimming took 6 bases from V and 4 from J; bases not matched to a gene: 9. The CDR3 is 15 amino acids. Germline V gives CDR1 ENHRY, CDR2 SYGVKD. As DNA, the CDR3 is TGTGCCATCAGCGATTACAGGGGAAGAGGAAACACCATATATTTT. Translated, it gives CAISDYRGRGNTIYF.

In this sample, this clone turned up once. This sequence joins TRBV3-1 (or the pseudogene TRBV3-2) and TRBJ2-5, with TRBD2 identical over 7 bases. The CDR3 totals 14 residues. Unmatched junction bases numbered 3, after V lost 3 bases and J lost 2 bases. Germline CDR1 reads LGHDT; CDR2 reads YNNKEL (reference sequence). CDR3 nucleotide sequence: TGTGCCAGCAGCCAGTGGGGGGGACAAGAGACCCAGTACTTC. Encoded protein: CASSQWGGQETQYF.

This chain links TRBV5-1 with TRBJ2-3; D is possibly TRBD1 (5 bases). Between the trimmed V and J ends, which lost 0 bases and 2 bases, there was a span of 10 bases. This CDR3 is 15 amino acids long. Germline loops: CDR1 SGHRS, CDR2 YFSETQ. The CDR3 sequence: CASSLARALTDTQYF. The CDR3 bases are TGCGCCAGCAGCTTGGCCAGGGCCCTCACAGATACGCAGTATTTT.

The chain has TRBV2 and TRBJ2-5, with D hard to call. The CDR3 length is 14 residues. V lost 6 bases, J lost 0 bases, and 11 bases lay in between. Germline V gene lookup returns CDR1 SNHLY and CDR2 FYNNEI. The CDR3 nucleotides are TGTGCCAGCAGCTTTTACGGGTACCAAGAGACCCAGTACTTC. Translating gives CASSFYGYQETQYF.

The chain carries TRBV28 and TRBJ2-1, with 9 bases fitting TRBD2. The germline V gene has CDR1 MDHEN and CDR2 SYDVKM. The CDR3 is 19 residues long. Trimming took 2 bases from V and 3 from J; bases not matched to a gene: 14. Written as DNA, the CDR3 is TGTGCCAGCAGTTTACCATACAACCGGCCGACTAGCGGCTACAATGAGCAGTTCTTC. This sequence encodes CASSLPYNRPTSGYNEQFF.

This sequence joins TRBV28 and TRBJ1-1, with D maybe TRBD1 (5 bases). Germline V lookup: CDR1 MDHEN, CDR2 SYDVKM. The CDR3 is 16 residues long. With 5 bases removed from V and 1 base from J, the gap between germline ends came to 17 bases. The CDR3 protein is CASSPPTAPKNTEAFF. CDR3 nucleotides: TGTGCCAGCAGTCCCCCGACAGCCCCAAAGAACACTGAAGCTTTCTTT. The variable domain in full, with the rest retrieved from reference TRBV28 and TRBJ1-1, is DVKVTQSSRYLVKRTGEKVFLECVQDMDHENMFWYRQDPGLGLRLIYFSYDVKMKEKGDIPEGYSVSREKKERFSLILESASTNQTSMYLCASSPPTAPKNTEAFFGQGTRLTVV.

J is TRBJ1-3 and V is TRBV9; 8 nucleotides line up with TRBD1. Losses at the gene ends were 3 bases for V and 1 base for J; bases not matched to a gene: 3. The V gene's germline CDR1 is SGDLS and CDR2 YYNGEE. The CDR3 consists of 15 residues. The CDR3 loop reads CASSATGDSGNTIYF. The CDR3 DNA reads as TGTGCCAGCAGCGCGACAGGGGATTCTGGAAACACCATATATTTT.

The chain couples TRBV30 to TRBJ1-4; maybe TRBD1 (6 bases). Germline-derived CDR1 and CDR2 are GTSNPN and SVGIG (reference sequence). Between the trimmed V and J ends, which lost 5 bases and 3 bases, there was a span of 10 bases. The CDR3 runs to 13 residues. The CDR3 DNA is TGTGCCTGGGGGAACAGGGCTAATGAAAAACTGTTTTTT. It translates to CAWGNRANEKLFF.

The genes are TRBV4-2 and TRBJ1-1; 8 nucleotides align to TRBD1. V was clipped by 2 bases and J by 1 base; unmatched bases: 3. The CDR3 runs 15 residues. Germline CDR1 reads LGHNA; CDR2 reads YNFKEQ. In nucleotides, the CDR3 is TGTGCCAGCAGCCAAACAGGACAGGGGAACACTGAAGCTTTCTTT. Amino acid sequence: CASSQTGQGNTEAFF.

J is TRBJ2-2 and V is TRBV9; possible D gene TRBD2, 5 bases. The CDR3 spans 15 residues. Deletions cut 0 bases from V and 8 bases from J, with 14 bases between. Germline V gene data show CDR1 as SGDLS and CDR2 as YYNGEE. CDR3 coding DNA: TGTGCCAGCAGCGTAGTGTTCGGTAGCGAAGGGGAGCTGTTTTTT. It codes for CASSVVFGSEGELFF. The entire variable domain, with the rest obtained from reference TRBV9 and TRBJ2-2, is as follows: DSGVTQTPKHLITATGQRVTLRCSPRSGDLSVYWYQQSLDQGLQFLIQYYNGEERAKGNILERFSAQQFPDLHSELNLSSLELGDSALYFCASSVVFGSEGELFFGEGSRLTVL.

CDR3 DNA: TGTGCCAGCAGTCCCCAGAGGGCTGGAGAGCAGTACGTC. Protein sequence: CASSPQRAGEQYV. The genes are TRBV12-3 or TRBV12-4 and TRBJ2-7; D perhaps matches TRBD2 (5 bases). This CDR3 spans 13 amino acids. Between the trimmed V and J ends, which lost 5 bases and 7 bases, there was a span of 15 bases.

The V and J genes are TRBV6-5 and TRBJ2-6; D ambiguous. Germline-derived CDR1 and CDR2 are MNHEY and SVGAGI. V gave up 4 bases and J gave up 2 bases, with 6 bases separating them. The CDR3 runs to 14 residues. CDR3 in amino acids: CASSSETGANVLTF. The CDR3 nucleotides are TGTGCCAGCAGTTCGGAGACTGGGGCCAACGTCCTGACTTTC.

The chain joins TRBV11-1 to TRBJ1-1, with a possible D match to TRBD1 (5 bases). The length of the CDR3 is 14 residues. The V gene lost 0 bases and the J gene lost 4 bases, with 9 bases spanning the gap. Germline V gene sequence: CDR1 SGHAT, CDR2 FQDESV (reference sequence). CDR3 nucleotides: TGTGCCAGCAGCTTAGCGGGAGGGGCCACTGAAGCTTTCTTT. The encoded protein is CASSLAGGATEAFF.

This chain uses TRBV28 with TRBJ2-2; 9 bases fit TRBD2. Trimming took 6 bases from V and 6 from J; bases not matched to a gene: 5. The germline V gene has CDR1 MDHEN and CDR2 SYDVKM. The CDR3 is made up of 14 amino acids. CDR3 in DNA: TGTGCCAGCAGACCGGGACTAGCCCCCGGGGAGCTGTTTTTT. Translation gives CASRPGLAPGELFF.

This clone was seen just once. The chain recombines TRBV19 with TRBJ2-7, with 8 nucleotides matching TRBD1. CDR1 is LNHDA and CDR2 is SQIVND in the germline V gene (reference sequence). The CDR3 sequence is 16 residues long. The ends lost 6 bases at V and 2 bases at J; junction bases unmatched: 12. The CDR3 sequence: CASRDPRQGSTYEQYF. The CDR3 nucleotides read TGTGCCAGTAGAGACCCACGACAGGGGTCAACCTACGAGCAGTACTTC. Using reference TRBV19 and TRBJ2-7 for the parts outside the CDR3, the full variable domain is DGGITQSPKYLFRKEGQNVTLSCEQNLNHDAMYWYRQDPGQGLRLIYYSQIVNDFQKGDIAEGYSVSREKKESFPLTVTSAQKNPTAFYLCASRDPRQGSTYEQYFGPGTRLTVT.

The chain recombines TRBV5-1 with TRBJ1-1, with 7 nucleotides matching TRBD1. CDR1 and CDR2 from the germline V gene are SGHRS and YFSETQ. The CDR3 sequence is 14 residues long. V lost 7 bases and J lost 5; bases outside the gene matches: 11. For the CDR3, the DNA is TGCGCCAGCGGACCCCGACAGGGTTGGACTGAAGCTTTCTTT. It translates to CASGPRQGWTEAFF.

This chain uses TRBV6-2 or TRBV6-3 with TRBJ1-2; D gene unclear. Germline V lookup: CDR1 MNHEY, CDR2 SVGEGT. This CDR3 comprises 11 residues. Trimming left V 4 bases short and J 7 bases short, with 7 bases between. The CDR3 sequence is CASSSTFGYTF. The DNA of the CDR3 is TGTGCCAGCAGTTCTACCTTTGGCTACACCTTC.

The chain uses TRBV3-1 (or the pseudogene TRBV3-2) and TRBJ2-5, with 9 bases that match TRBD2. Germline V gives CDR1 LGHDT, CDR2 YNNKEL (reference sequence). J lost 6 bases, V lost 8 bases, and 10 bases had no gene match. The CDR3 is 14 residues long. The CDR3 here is CASRGAGGPQTQYF. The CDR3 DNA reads TGTGCCAGCCGCGGGGCGGGAGGGCCGCAGACCCAGTACTTC.

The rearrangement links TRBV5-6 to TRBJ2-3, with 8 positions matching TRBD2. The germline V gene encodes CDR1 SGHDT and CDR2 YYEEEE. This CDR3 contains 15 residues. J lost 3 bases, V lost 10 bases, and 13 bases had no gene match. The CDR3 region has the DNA TGTGCCTCGCATCGGCGGGAGGTGGTGACAGATACGCAGTATTTT. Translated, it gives CASHRREVVTDTQYF.

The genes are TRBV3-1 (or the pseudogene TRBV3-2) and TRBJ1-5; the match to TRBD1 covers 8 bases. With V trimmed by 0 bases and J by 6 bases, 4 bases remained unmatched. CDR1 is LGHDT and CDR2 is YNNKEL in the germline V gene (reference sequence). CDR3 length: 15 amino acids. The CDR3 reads CASSQDGQGSQPQHF. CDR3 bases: TGTGCCAGCAGCCAAGATGGACAGGGAAGTCAGCCCCAGCATTTT.

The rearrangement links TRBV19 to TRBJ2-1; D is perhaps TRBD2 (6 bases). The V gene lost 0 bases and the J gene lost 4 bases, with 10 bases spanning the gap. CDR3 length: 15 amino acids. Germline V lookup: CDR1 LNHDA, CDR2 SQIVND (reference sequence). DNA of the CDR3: TGTGCCAGTAGTATAGATCTGGGGGGATACAATGAGCAGTTCTTC. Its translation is CASSIDLGGYNEQFF.